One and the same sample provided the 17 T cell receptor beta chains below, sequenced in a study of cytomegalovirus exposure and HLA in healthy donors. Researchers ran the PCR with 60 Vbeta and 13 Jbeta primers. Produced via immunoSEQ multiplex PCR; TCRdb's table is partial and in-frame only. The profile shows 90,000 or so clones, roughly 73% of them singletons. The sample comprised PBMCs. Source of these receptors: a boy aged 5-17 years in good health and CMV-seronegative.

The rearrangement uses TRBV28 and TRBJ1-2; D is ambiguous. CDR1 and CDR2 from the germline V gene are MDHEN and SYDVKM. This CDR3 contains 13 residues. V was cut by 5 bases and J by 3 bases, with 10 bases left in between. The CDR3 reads CASSPGRHYGYTF. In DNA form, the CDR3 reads TGTGCCAGCAGTCCGGGAAGGCACTATGGCTACACCTTC.

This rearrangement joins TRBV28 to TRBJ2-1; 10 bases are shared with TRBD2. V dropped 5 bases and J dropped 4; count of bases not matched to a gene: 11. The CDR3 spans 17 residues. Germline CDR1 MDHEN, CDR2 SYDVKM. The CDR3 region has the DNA TGTGCCAGCAGTCAACCCCTTAGCGGGAGGCAGTACAATGAGCAGTTCTTC. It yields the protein CASSQPLSGRQYNEQFF.

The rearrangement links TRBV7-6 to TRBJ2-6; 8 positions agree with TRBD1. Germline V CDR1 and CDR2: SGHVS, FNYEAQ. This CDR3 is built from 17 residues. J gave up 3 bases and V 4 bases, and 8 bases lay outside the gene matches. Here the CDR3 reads CASSSGQGVSGANVLTF. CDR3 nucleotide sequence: TGTGCCAGCAGCTCAGGACAGGGAGTAAGTGGGGCCAACGTCCTGACTTTC. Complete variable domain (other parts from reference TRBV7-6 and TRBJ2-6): GAGVSQSPRYKVTKRGQDVALRCDPISGHVSLYWYRQALGQGPEFLTYFNYEAQQDKSGLPNDRFSAERPEGSISTLTIQRTEQRDSAMYRCASSSGQGVSGANVLTFGAGSRLTVL.

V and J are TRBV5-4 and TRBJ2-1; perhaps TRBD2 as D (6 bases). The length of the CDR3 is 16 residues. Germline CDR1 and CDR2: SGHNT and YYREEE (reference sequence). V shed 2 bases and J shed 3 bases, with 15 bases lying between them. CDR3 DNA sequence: TGTGCCAGCAGCTTTAGGCGACTAGTAAGCTACAATGAGCAGTTCTTC. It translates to CASSFRRLVSYNEQFF.

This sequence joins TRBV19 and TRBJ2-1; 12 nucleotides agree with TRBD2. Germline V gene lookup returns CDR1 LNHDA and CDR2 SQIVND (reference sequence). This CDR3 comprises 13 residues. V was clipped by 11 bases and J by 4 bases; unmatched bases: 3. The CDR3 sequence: CACGTSGYNEQFF. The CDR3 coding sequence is TGTGCCTGTGGGACTAGCGGGTACAATGAGCAGTTCTTC.

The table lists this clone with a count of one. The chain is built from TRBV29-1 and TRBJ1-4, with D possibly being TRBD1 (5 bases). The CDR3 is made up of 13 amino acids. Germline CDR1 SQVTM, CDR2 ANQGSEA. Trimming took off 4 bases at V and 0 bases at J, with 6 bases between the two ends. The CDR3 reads CSVGGATNEKLFF. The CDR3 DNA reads TGCAGCGTTGGGGGGGCAACTAATGAAAAACTGTTTTTT. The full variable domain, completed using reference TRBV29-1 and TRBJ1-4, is SAVISQKPSRDICQRGTSLTIQCQVDSQVTMMFWYRQQPGQSLTLIATANQGSEATYESGFVIDKFPISRPNLTFSTLTVSNMSPEDSSIYLCSVGGATNEKLFFGSGTQLSVL.

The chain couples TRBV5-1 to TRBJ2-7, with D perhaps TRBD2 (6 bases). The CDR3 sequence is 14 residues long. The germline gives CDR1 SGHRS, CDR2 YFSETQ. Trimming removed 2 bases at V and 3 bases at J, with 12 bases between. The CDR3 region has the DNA TGCGCCAGCAGCTTAGTCATCGGGAGCTACGAGCAGTACTTC. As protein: CASSLVIGSYEQYF.

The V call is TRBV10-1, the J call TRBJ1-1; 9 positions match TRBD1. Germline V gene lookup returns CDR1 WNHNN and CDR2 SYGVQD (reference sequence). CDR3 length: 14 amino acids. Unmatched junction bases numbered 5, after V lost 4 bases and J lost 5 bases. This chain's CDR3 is CASSGDRADTEAFF. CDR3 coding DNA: TGCGCCAGCAGTGGGGACAGGGCGGATACTGAAGCTTTCTTT.

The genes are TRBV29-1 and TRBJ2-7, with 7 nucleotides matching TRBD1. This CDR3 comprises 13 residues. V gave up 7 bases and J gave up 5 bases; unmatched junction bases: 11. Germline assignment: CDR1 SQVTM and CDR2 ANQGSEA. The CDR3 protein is CSGQGDTDNEQYF. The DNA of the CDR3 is TGCAGCGGACAGGGCGATACCGATAACGAGCAGTACTTC.

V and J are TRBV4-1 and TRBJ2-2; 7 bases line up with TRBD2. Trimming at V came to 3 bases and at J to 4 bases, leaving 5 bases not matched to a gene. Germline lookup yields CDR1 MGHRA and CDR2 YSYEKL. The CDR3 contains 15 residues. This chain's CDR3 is CASSHDGLVTGELFF. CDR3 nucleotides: TGCGCCAGCAGCCATGACGGACTAGTCACCGGGGAGCTGTTTTTT.

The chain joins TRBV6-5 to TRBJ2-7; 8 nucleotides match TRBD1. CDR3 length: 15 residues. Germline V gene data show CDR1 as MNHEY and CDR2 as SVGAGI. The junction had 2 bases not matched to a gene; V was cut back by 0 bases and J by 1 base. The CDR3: CASSYSTGVSYEQYF. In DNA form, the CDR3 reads TGTGCCAGCAGTTACTCGACAGGGGTGTCCTACGAGCAGTACTTC.

CDR3 sequence (DNA): TGTGCCACCAGCAGAGTTCCTCTGGGGGCCAACGTCCTGACTTTC. Its protein is CATSRVPLGANVLTF. The chain carries TRBV15 and TRBJ2-6, with D uncertain. Germline V gene data show CDR1 as LNHNV and CDR2 as YYDKDF (reference sequence). Trimming removed 1 base at V and 4 bases at J, with 8 bases between. The CDR3 has 15 amino acids.

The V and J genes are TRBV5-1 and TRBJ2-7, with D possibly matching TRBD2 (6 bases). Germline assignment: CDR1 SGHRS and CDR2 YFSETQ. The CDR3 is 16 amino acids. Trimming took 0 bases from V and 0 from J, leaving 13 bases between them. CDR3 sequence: CASSLVPRGNSYEQYF. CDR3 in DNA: TGCGCCAGCAGCTTGGTTCCCCGCGGGAACTCCTACGAGCAGTACTTC.

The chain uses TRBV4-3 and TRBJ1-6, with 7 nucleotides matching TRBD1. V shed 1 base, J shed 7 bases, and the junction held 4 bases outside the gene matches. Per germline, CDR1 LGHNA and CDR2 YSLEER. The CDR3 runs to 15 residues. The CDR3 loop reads CASSQAAGGNSPLHF. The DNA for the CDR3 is TGCGCCAGCAGCCAAGCGGCAGGGGGGAATTCACCCCTCCACTTT.

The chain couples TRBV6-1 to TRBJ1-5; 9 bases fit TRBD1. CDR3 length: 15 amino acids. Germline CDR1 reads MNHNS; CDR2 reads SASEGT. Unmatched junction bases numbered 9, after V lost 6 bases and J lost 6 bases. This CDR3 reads CASRDLTGGIQPQHF. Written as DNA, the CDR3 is TGTGCCAGCAGAGACTTGACAGGGGGAATTCAGCCCCAGCATTTT.

Here the CDR3 reads CASSLGGGVAEAFF. CDR3 nucleotides: TGTGCCAGTAGCCTTGGAGGGGGCGTCGCTGAAGCTTTCTTT. This rearrangement joins TRBV19 to TRBJ1-1; 7 bases fit TRBD1. The CDR3 covers 14 residues. The germline gives CDR1 LNHDA, CDR2 SQIVND (reference sequence). J was trimmed by 6 bases and V by 6 bases; bases with no gene match: 10.

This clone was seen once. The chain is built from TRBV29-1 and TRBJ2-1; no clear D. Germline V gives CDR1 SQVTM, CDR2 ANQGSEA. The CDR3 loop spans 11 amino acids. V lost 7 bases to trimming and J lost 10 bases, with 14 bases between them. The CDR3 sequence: CSAHLGNEQFF. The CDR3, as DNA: TGCAGCGCTCACCTAGGAAACGAGCAGTTCTTC.